This T cell receptor beta chain originates from a study of CD8 T cells in Susac syndrome. V lost 3 bases and J 10 bases, leaving 10 bases between the germline ends. Germline-derived CDR1 and CDR2 are ENHRY and SYGVKD. The CDR3 contains 12 residues. When the RNA was reverse transcribed, random hexamers were used with an input of roughly 0.45 to 1 ug. Amplification of TCR beta CDR3 by immunoSEQ multiplex PCR spanned 54 Vbeta and 13 Jbeta. TCRdb used MiXCR to reprocess the immunoSEQ multiplex PCR reads, holding one entry per CDR3 protein. Of 15,000 to 20,000 distinct CDR3 sequences listed, 85% to 95% are singletons. The T cells that were sequenced for TCR beta were CD8+ and CD4+ cells from blood. Negative magnetic isolation gave CD8+ and CD4+ cells; FACS enriched CD8+ TEMRA.

The V and J genes are TRBV10-3 and TRBJ2-1, with a weak D call TRBD1 (5 bases). The TCR sequence derives from a human donor in good health. Specimen: CD8+ T cells from PBMCs. The CDR3 nucleotides read TGTGCCATCAGTGACGAGACAGACGAGCAGTTCTTC. This sequence encodes CAISDETDEQFF.